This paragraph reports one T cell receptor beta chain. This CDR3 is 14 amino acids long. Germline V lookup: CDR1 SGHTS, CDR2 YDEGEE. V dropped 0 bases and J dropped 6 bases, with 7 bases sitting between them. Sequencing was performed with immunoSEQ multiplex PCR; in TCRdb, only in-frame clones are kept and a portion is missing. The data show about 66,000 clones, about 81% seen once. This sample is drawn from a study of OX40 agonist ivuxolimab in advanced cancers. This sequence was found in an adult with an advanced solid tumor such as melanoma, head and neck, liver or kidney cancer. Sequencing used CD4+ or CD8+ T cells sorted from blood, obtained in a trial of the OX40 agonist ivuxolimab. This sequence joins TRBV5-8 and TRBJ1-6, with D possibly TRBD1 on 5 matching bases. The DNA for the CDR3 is TGTGCCAGCAGCTTGGACCAGGGTAATTCACCCCTCCACTTT. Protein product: CASSLDQGNSPLHF.